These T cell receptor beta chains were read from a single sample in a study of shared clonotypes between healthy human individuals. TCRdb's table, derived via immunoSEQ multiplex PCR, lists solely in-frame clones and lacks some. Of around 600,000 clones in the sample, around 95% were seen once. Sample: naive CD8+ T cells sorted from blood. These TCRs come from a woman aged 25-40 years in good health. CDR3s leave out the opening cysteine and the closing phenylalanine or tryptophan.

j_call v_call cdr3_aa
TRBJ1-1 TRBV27 ASSQYTGGNTEAF
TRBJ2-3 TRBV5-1 ASSLGVSTDTQY
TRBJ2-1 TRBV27 ASSLGRRNEQF
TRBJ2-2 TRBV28 ASSSRLAGASAGELF
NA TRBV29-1 SGTGTDYEQY
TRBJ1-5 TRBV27 ASSSRSSGQPQH
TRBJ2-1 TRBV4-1 ASSQVELAGYNEQF
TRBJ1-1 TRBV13 ASSLGHPGDTEAF
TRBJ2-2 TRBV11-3 ASSLAGTNTGELF
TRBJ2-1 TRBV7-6 ASSLSGRYNEQF
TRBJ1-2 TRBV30 AWSVFTKGYT
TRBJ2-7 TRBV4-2 ASSQGLEQY
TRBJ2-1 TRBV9 ASSLLAGDANEQF
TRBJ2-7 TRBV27 ASRPGTNYEQY
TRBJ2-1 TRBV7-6 ASSLSDYNEQF
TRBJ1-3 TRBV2 ARDGEPSGNTIY
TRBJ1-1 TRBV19 ASGLLRQNTEAF
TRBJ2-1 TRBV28 ASSAHEQF
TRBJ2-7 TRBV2 ASSEVGRAYEQY
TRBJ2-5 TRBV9 ASSAPRGTQY
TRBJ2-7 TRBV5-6 ASSLESSLNYEQY
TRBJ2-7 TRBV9 ASSASGTRSHYEQY
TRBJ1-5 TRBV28 ASSLRAVIKPQH
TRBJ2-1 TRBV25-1 ASSDRTSGRNEQF
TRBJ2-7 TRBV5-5 ASSPPARAYEQY
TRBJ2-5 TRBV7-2 ASSLAYGVQETQY
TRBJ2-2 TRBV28 ASSLWTPGFSGELF
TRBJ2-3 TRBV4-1 ASTLLPAGGTDTQY
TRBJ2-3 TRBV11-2 ASSLSRRASTDTQY
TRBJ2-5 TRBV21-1 ARTRSGRETQY
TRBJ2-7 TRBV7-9 ASSFIKRGEEQY
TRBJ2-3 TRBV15 ATSSHGESTDTQY
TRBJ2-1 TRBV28 ASSLQGGTIEQEQF
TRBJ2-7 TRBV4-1 ASSPDGGWEQY
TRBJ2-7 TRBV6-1 ASRAVGAGWLEQY
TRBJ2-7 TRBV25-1 ASREGLGAYEQY
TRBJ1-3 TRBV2 ASSERGGNTIY
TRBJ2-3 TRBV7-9 ASSLTTTPLAVGADTQY
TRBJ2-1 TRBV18 ASSPPRASGRAWGNEQF
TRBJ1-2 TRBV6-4 ASSEVEGRGYT
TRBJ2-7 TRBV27 ASSWSGTYEQY
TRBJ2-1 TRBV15 ATSRVASGKHNEQF
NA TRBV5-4 ASSFITKSYEQY
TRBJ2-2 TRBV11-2 ASSTGLAGARLLF
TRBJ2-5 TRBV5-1 ASSLMGQAPETQY
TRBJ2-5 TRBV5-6 ASSVTSGISETQY
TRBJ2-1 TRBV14 ASSQVLRYNEQF
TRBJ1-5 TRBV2 ASSELWDQPQH
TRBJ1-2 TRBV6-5 ASSYRLTENYGYT
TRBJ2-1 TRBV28 ASLFWPSNEQF